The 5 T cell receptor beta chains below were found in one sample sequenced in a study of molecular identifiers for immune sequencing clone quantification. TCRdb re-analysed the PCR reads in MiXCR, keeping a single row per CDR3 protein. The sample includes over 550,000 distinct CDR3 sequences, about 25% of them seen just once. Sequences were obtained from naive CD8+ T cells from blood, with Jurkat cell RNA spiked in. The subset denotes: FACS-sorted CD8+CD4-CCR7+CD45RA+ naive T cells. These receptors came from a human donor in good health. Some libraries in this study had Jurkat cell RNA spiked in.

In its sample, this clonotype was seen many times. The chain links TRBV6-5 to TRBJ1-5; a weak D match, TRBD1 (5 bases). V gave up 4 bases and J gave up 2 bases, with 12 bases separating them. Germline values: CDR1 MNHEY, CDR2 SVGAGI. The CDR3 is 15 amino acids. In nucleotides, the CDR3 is TGTGCCAGCAGTTTAACGGGGACGGGCAATCAGCCCCAGCATTTT. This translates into CASSLTGTGNQPQHF.

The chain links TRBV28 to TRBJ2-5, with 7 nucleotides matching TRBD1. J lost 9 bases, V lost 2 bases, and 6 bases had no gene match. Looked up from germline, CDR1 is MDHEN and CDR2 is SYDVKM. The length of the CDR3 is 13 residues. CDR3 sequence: CASSLRQGEPQYF. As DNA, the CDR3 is TGTGCCAGCAGTTTACGGCAGGGGGAGCCCCAGTACTTC.

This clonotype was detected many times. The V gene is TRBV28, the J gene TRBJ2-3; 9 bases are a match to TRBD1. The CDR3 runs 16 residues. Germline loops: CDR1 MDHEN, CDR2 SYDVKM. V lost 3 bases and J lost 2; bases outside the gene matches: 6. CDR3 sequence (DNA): TGTGCCAGCAGTTTCTCTTGGACAGGGGACACAGATACGCAGTATTTT. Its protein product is CASSFSWTGDTDTQYF. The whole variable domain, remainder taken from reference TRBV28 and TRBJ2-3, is DVKVTQSSRYLVKRTGEKVFLECVQDMDHENMFWYRQDPGLGLRLIYFSYDVKMKEKGDIPEGYSVSREKKERFSLILESASTNQTSMYLCASSFSWTGDTDTQYFGPGTRLTVL.

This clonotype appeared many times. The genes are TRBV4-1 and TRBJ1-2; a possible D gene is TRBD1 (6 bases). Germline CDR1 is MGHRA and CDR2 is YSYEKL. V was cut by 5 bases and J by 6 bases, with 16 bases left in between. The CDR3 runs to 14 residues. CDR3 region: CASSSVQGRDGYTF. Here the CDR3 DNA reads TGCGCCAGCAGCTCGGTACAGGGAAGAGATGGCTACACCTTC.

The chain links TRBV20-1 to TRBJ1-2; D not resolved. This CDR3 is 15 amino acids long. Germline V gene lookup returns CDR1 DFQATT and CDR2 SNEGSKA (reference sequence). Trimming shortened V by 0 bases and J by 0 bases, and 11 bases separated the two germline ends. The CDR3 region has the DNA TGCAGTGCTAGAGATCCGCCCAGGTCTAACTATGGCTACACCTTC. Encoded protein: CSARDPPRSNYGYTF.